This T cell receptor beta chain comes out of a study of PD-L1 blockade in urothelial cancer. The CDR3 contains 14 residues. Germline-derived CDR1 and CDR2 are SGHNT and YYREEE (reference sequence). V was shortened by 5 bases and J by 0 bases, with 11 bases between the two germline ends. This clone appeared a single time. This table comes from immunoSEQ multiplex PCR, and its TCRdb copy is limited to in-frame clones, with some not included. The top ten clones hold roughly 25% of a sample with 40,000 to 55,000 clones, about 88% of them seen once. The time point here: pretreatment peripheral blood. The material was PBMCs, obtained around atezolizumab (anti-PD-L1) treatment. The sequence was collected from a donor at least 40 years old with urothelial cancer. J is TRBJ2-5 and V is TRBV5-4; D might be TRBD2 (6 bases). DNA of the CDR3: TGTGCCAGCAGGTTCCGGGACTACCAAGAGACCCAGTACTTC. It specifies CASRFRDYQETQYF.